What follows describes a single T cell receptor beta chain. Its antigen is undetermined. Trimming stripped 1 base from V and 7 bases from J, with 16 bases between. The germline CDR1 and CDR2 sequences are MGHDK and SYGVNS. The CDR3 spans 15 residues. Documented time point: persistent/refractory GD, antithyroid drugs over 5 years with positive TRAb. The TCR library was prepared using RNA isolated from PBMCs. The entry originates in a study of regulatory T cells in long-lasting Graves disease. Study conclusions and caveats: Persistent Graves' patients showed a TCR diversity that was lower than that of newly diagnosed ones. Clonotypes that were public and shared totalled 2,500 to 3,000 in persistent patients versus 850 to 1,000 in new patients.

Combining iRepertoire HTBI primers with Arm-PCR of CDR3 regions, the authors built TCR beta libraries. TCRdb redid the calling of the multiplex PCR reads with MiXCR, one entry per CDR3 protein. The sample shows 300,000 or so distinct CDR3 sequences, 15% to 20% of them seen only once. The input for sequencing was peripheral blood mononuclear cells (PBMCs), taken when the disease was refractory, from a patient treated with antithyroid drugs. This TCR was sampled from a female donor with Graves disease. This chain links TRBV25-1 with TRBJ1-1; tentative D call: TRBD1 (6 bases). CDR3 coding DNA: TGTGCCAGCAGTGAATTCAGGGGAGCCTATCATGAAGCTTTCTTT. It translates to CASSEFRGAYHEAFF.